This record looks at one TCR beta chain sequence and its context. Original methodology: Amplification with reference gene primers provided the estimates of nucleated cell counts. Only in-frame clones appear in the TCRdb table, and some are missing; sequencing was by immunoSEQ multiplex PCR. D and trimming come from the DNA, and the V and J calls and clone size come from that table. The sample lists under 250,000 clones, approximately 84% seen once, with about 4.5% in the top ten. The data derive from a study of blood T cell repertoires in COVID-19. At the level of the study: Both acute and convalescent COVID-19 samples were obtained from the United States, Italy and Spain. The cDNA or gDNA used as material had been derived from T cells, B-cell-depleted T cells, or PBMCs.

Trimming took 2 bases from V and 5 from J, leaving 15 bases between them. Looked up from germline, CDR1 is ENHRY and CDR2 is SYGVKD. This CDR3 is built from 16 residues. This receptor was taken from a man between 45 and 60 years old with active or convalescent COVID-19. This chain uses TRBV10-3 with TRBJ2-2, with TRBD2 as a possible D gene (6 bases). The specimen sequenced was peripheral blood. As DNA, the CDR3 is TGTGCCATCAGTGAGCCAACTAGCTCGGGGACCGGGGAGCTGTTTTTT. Protein: CAISEPTSSGTGELFF.